This TCR beta chain came from a study of beta chain features in type 1 diabetes. Isolated RNA was reverse transcribed in full, so expressed TCRB transcripts were sequenced. This table comes from immunoSEQ multiplex PCR, and its TCRdb copy is limited to in-frame clones, with some not included. The table has 250,000 to 350,000 clones, 14% seen once. V gave up 5 bases and J gave up 6 bases; unmatched junction bases: 5. Germline CDR1 reads GTSNPN; CDR2 reads SVGIG (reference sequence). The CDR3 has 13 amino acids. Specimen: central memory CD4+ T cells from blood. The chain employs TRBV30 and TRBJ2-3; TRBD2 matches 10 bases. This sequence originates from a man aged 25 to 40 in good health. In nucleotides, the CDR3 is TGTGCCTGGTCAGCGGGAGGGAGTGATACGCAGTATTTT. Residues: CAWSAGGSDTQYF.